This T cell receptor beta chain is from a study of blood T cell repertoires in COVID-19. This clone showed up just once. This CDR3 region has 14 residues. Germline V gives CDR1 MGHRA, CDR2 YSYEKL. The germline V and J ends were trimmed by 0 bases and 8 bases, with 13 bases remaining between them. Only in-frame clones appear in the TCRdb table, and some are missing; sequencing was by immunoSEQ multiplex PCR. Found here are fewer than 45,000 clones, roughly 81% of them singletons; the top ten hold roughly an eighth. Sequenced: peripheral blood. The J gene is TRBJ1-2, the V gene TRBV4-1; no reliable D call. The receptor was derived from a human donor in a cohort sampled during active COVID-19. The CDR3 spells CASSQEQRGRGYTF. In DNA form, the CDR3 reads TGCGCCAGCAGCCAAGAACAGCGGGGTAGGGGCTACACCTTC.